Each of the 31 T cell receptor beta chains below was sequenced from the same sample in a study of cytomegalovirus exposure and HLA in healthy donors. The PCR contained 60 Vbeta and 13 Jbeta primers. Clones were read by immunoSEQ multiplex PCR, and TCRdb kept only the in-frame ones, dropping some. This table has around 200,000 clones, 80% appearing once. Sequenced sample: PBMCs. These receptors were obtained from a boy younger than 18 in good health and CMV-seronegative.

This chain links TRBV9 with TRBJ2-7; 11 bases agree with TRBD1. The V gene end was trimmed by 2 bases and the J gene end by 0 bases; junction bases not matched to a gene: 1. This CDR3 has 15 residues. The germline gives CDR1 SGDLS, CDR2 YYNGEE. The CDR3 spells CASSVGQGVSYEQYF. In DNA form, the CDR3 reads TGTGCCAGCAGCGTGGGACAGGGGGTCTCCTACGAGCAGTACTTC. Combining the CDR3 with reference TRBV9 and TRBJ2-7 gives the whole variable domain DSGVTQTPKHLITATGQRVTLRCSPRSGDLSVYWYQQSLDQGLQFLIQYYNGEERAKGNILERFSAQQFPDLHSELNLSSLELGDSALYFCASSVGQGVSYEQYFGPGTRLTVT.

This clone was seen a few times. The chain carries TRBV2 and TRBJ2-7; D is uncertain. This CDR3 comprises 11 residues. Germline CDR1 reads SNHLY; CDR2 reads FYNNEI. The V and J ends lost 6 bases and 6 bases respectively, with 9 bases between them. The CDR3 reads CASRLTPEQYF. As DNA, the CDR3 is TGTGCCAGCAGACTTACCCCCGAGCAGTACTTC.

This clone was observed once. The CDR3 sequence: CATSRDLAGSYEQYF. As DNA, the CDR3 is TGTGCCACCAGCAGAGATCTGGCCGGGAGCTACGAGCAGTACTTC. V is TRBV15 and J is TRBJ2-7; possibly TRBD2 for D (6 bases). Germline V gene data show CDR1 as LNHNV and CDR2 as YYDKDF (reference sequence). The CDR3 loop spans 15 amino acids. Trimming took off 0 bases at V and 3 bases at J, with 12 bases between the two ends.

The chain has TRBV18 and TRBJ1-1; D is ambiguous. The length of the CDR3 is 14 residues. V was clipped by 3 bases and J by 6 bases, with 14 bases between them. CDR1 is KGHSH, CDR2 LQKENI, per germline. CDR3 sequence: CASSPSFKLAEAFF. DNA for the CDR3: TGTGCCAGCTCACCTTCCTTTAAACTAGCTGAAGCTTTCTTT.

The chain uses TRBV4-1 and TRBJ1-4; D is unclear. The CDR3 sequence is 14 residues long. Per the germline V gene, CDR1 is MGHRA and CDR2 is YSYEKL. Trimming cost V 0 bases and J 5 bases, with 7 bases left between them. CDR3 in amino acids: CASSQDPRNEKLFF. CDR3 sequence (DNA): TGCGCCAGCAGCCAAGATCCGAGAAATGAAAAACTGTTTTTT.

Only a few counts were recorded for this clone. The genes are TRBV6-1 and TRBJ2-2, with TRBD1 identical over 7 bases. Germline V gene lookup returns CDR1 MNHNS and CDR2 SASEGT. The CDR3 loop spans 16 amino acids. The V and J ends lost 1 base and 1 base, in that order; junction bases with no gene match: 3. The CDR3 nucleotides are TGTGCCAGCAGTGAAGTCGGGACAGTGAACACCGGGGAGCTGTTTTTT. Encoded protein: CASSEVGTVNTGELFF.

The V and J genes are TRBV30 and TRBJ1-1; tentative D call: TRBD1 (5 bases). The V and J ends lost 0 bases and 2 bases respectively, with 10 bases between them. CDR3 length: 14 amino acids. CDR1 and CDR2 (germline): GTSNPN, SVGIG (reference sequence). CDR3 loop: CAWSVRRGNTEAFF. The CDR3 region has the DNA TGTGCCTGGAGTGTACGAAGGGGTAACACTGAAGCTTTCTTT.

This sequence joins TRBV7-8 and TRBJ1-2; 9 bases match TRBD1. The CDR3 loop spans 12 amino acids. V lost 8 bases to trimming and J lost 8 bases; unmatched junction nucleotides: 6. CDR1 is SGHVS, CDR2 FQNEAQ, per germline. The CDR3 bases are TGTGCCAGCTCGGGGACAGGGCCAGGCTACACCTTC. Amino acids: CASSGTGPGYTF.

In its sample, this clone was seen a few times. This chain connects TRBV6-6 to TRBJ1-1; D is undetermined. V lost 2 bases to trimming and J lost 7 bases, with 8 bases between them. This CDR3 contains 12 residues. Germline V gene lookup returns CDR1 MNHNY and CDR2 SVGAGI (reference sequence). As DNA, the CDR3 is TGTGCCAGCAGTTACCCAGACTATGAAGCTTTCTTT. Translation gives CASSYPDYEAFF.

V is TRBV11-2 and J is TRBJ2-7; D may be TRBD1 (5 bases). The V gene's germline CDR1 is SGHAT and CDR2 FQNNGV. The V gene lost 3 bases and the J gene lost 3 bases, with 15 bases spanning the gap. This CDR3 region has 15 residues. The CDR3 DNA is TGTGCCAGCAGCTTTTCTTCGGACACGAGCTACGAGCAGTACTTC. It specifies CASSFSSDTSYEQYF.

The V and J genes are TRBV5-1 and TRBJ2-7, with D tentatively TRBD1 (6 bases). With 0 bases removed from V and 2 bases from J, the gap between germline ends came to 12 bases. Looked up from germline, CDR1 is SGHRS and CDR2 is YFSETQ. The CDR3 extends over 15 amino acids. In nucleotides, the CDR3 is TGCGCCAGCAGCTTGGTTGGACAGACAGCCTACGAGCAGTACTTC. Translated, it gives CASSLVGQTAYEQYF. The full variable domain, in which reference TRBV5-1 and TRBJ2-7 provide the parts outside the CDR3, is KAGVTQTPRYLIKTRGQQVTLSCSPISGHRSVSWYQQTPGQGLQFLFEYFSETQRNKGNFPGRFSGRQFSNSRSEMNVSTLELGDSALYLCASSLVGQTAYEQYFGPGTRLTVT.

The chain has TRBV2 and TRBJ1-5, with D tentatively TRBD1 (6 bases). The CDR3 is 13 amino acids. The germline V gene has CDR1 SNHLY and CDR2 FYNNEI. V was trimmed by 2 bases and J by 7 bases, leaving 9 bases between them. The CDR3 coding sequence is TGTGCCAGCAGTGAAAACAGGGAGCAGCCCCAGCATTTT. It translates to CASSENREQPQHF.

The J gene is TRBJ1-1, the V gene TRBV9; 11 nucleotides line up with TRBD1. CDR3 length equals 14 residues. The ends lost 0 bases at V and 10 bases at J; junction bases unmatched: 5. Germline lookup yields CDR1 SGDLS and CDR2 YYNGEE. CDR3: CASSVAGTGGLAFF. CDR3 nucleotide sequence: TGTGCCAGCAGCGTAGCCGGGACAGGGGGTTTAGCTTTCTTT.

The V call is TRBV7-3, the J call TRBJ1-1; D call uncertain. Germline values: CDR1 SGHTA, CDR2 FQGTGA. CDR3 length: 14 amino acids. V lost 3 bases and J 1 base, leaving 9 bases between the germline ends. The CDR3 coding sequence is TGTGCCAGCAGCTTGGGAGCGGAGAACACTGAAGCTTTCTTT. It translates to CASSLGAENTEAFF.

The rearrangement joins TRBV30 to TRBJ1-3; D remains unclear. CDR1 and CDR2 from the germline V gene are GTSNPN and SVGIG (reference sequence). Trimming took off 6 bases at V and 0 bases at J, with 6 bases between the two ends. This CDR3 region has 12 residues. The CDR3 nucleotides read TGTGCCTGTATATACTCTGGAAACACCATATATTTT. It specifies CACIYSGNTIYF.

V is TRBV10-3 and J is TRBJ1-2, with TRBD1 as a possible D gene (6 bases). V lost 7 bases and J lost 1, with 13 bases in between. The germline gives CDR1 ENHRY, CDR2 SYGVKD. This CDR3 contains 14 residues. The CDR3 sequence is CAITGDTYNYGYTF. The CDR3 DNA follows: TGTGCCATCACCGGGGACACCTATAACTATGGCTACACCTTC.

J is TRBJ2-7 and V is TRBV7-9; D possibly corresponds to TRBD1 (5 bases). V lost 4 bases, J lost 1 base, and 8 bases lay in between. Germline CDR1 reads SEHNR; CDR2 reads FQNEAQ (reference sequence). There are 13 residues in the CDR3. DNA of the CDR3: TGTGCCAGCAGCTACCCAGGGTCCTACGAGCAGTACTTC. Translation gives CASSYPGSYEQYF.

V is TRBV30 and J is TRBJ1-2, with TRBD1 matching 7 bases. Germline CDR1 GTSNPN, CDR2 SVGIG (reference sequence). The CDR3 covers 16 residues. V was clipped by 3 bases and J by 3 bases; unmatched bases: 13. The CDR3 DNA follows: TGTGCCTGGAGCCAAAGACAGGGCAATTTATACTATGGCTACACCTTC. It is translated as CAWSQRQGNLYYGYTF.

This clone was recorded a few times. This sequence joins TRBV9 and TRBJ1-1, with TRBD1 as a possible D gene (6 bases). Germline CDR1 reads SGDLS; CDR2 reads YYNGEE. V dropped 5 bases and J dropped 4 bases, with 18 bases sitting between them. This CDR3 comprises 15 residues. CDR3 sequence (DNA): TGTGCCAGCAGTGAGGGTCAGGGGCAGGGCACTGAAGCTTTCTTT. This encodes CASSEGQGQGTEAFF.

This clone was seen a few times. The chain couples TRBV7-9 to TRBJ1-2, with TRBD1 matching 9 bases. This CDR3 spans 13 amino acids. Germline CDR1 is SEHNR and CDR2 is FQNEAQ (reference sequence). Germline trimming cut 4 bases from V and 8 bases from J; bases unmatched to any gene: 5. The CDR3 bases are TGTGCCAGCAGCTCGACAGGGGGAGGAGGCTACACCTTC. This sequence encodes CASSSTGGGGYTF.

The CDR3 DNA is TGTGCCAGCAGTCACAGCGGGGGGGAGCCAGATACGCAGTATTTT. Amino acids: CASSHSGGEPDTQYF. The V call is TRBV7-9, the J call TRBJ2-3, with TRBD2 identical over 10 bases. The CDR3 runs to 15 residues. Looked up from germline, CDR1 is SEHNR and CDR2 is FQNEAQ (reference sequence). V lost 6 bases to trimming and J lost 4 bases; unmatched junction nucleotides: 7. The full variable domain, completed using reference TRBV7-9 and TRBJ2-3, is DTGVSQNPRHKITKRGQNVTFRCDPISEHNRLYWYRQTLGQGPEFLTYFQNEAQLEKSRLLSDRFSAERPKGSFSTLEIQRTEQGDSAMYLCASSHSGGEPDTQYFGPGTRLTVL.

The CDR3 here is CAWSVPRLGSQDTQYF. Written as DNA, the CDR3 is TGTGCCTGGAGTGTACCCAGACTAGGATCACAGGATACGCAGTATTTT. The chain employs TRBV30 and TRBJ2-3; the D gene is possibly TRBD2 (6 bases). The CDR3 extends over 16 amino acids. The germline CDR1 and CDR2 sequences are GTSNPN and SVGIG (reference sequence). Between the trimmed V and J ends, which lost 0 bases and 6 bases, there was a span of 19 bases.

The chain has TRBV7-2 and TRBJ1-1; 9 nucleotides match TRBD1. The germline V gene encodes CDR1 SGHTA and CDR2 FQGNSA. The CDR3 runs 16 residues. The junction had 8 bases not matched to a gene; V was cut back by 1 base and J by 5 bases. The CDR3 loop reads CASSLVGTGIGTEAFF. Written as DNA, the CDR3 is TGTGCCAGCAGCTTAGTGGGGACAGGGATCGGGACTGAAGCTTTCTTT.

CDR3 protein: CASSLDPGNTGELFF. CDR3 coding DNA: TGTGCCAGCAGCTTAGATCCGGGGAATACCGGGGAGCTGTTTTTT. The V gene is TRBV11-2, the J gene TRBJ2-2; TRBD2 is a possible D gene (5 bases). Deletions cut 0 bases from V and 5 bases from J, with 10 bases between. The CDR3 sequence is 15 residues long. Germline V gene data show CDR1 as SGHAT and CDR2 as FQNNGV.

V and J are TRBV9 and TRBJ1-4; 7 nucleotides align to TRBD1. The CDR3 extends over 15 amino acids. V gave up 5 bases and J gave up 6 bases; unmatched junction bases: 10. CDR1 is SGDLS and CDR2 is YYNGEE in the germline V gene. The CDR3 region is CASSGRQGIDEKLFF. As DNA, the CDR3 is TGTGCCAGCAGTGGGAGACAGGGCATCGATGAAAAACTGTTTTTT.

This chain joins TRBV2 and TRBJ2-7; 11 nucleotides align to TRBD2. Per the germline V gene, CDR1 is SNHLY and CDR2 is FYNNEI. This CDR3 contains 15 residues. The V and J ends lost 7 bases and 3 bases, in that order; junction bases with no gene match: 8. The CDR3 DNA reads as TGTGCCAGCACGGCGGGGCTAGCGGGAGGCTACGAGCAGTACTTC. The encoded protein is CASTAGLAGGYEQYF.

This chain connects TRBV2 to TRBJ1-3, with TRBD1 matching 9 bases. J was trimmed by 2 bases and V by 7 bases; bases with no gene match: 9. Germline CDR1 reads SNHLY; CDR2 reads FYNNEI. This CDR3 region has 16 residues. CDR3 region: CASMLDRGGAGNTIYF. CDR3 sequence (DNA): TGTGCCAGCATGTTGGACAGGGGAGGCGCTGGAAACACCATATATTTT.

This CDR3 is CASSPLRTGAYEQYF. CDR3 in DNA: TGTGCCAGCAGCCCACTCAGGACAGGGGCCTACGAGCAGTACTTC. The chain employs TRBV11-1 and TRBJ2-7; TRBD1 matches at 9 bases. Germline CDR1 and CDR2: SGHAT and FQDESV (reference sequence). The CDR3 sequence is 15 residues long. V shed 5 bases and J 2 bases; nucleotides not matched to a gene: 7.

The chain recombines TRBV29-1 with TRBJ1-2; 9 bases are shared with TRBD1. This CDR3 has 14 residues. CDR1 SQVTM and CDR2 ANQGSEA come from the germline V gene. V was pared by 3 bases and J by 5 bases, with 7 bases of the junction left unmatched. CDR3 residues: CSVEKDRGSYGYTF. CDR3 sequence (DNA): TGCAGCGTTGAGAAGGACAGGGGTAGTTATGGCTACACCTTC.

The chain uses TRBV9 and TRBJ2-1; 13 nucleotides match TRBD2. CDR3 length equals 18 residues. V gave up 3 bases and J gave up 4 bases; unmatched junction bases: 10. Germline V gives CDR1 SGDLS, CDR2 YYNGEE. CDR3 nucleotide sequence: TGTGCCAGCAGCGCCCCCTGGACTAGCGGGAGTCCGTACAATGAGCAGTTCTTC. This translates into CASSAPWTSGSPYNEQFF.

Written as DNA, the CDR3 is TGTGCCAGCAGCTTAGCTTTATCTGGACTGCCAGCGTCCTATGGCTACACCTTC. Translating it yields CASSLALSGLPASYGYTF. This chain uses TRBV7-9 with TRBJ1-2; no clear D. The ends were cut back, 0 bases at V and 4 bases at J, with 21 bases in the middle. CDR3 size: 18 residues. Per the germline V gene, CDR1 is SEHNR and CDR2 is FQNEAQ (reference sequence).